This T cell receptor beta chain came from a study of cytomegalovirus exposure and HLA in healthy donors. The PCR made use of 60 Vbeta and 13 Jbeta primers. Sequencing was performed with immunoSEQ multiplex PCR; in TCRdb, only in-frame clones are kept and a portion is missing. The sample has about 60,000 clones; over 65% are singletons. General study results and limits: The study put roughly 160 TCR beta chains on its list as cytomegalovirus-associated. V- and J-gene trimming in TCR beta was tied to a missense DCLRE1C variant by an analysis performed later. One cluster of highly shared sequence variants probably arose as a sequencing artifact.

In the case of this clone: Its matching antigen is unknown.

What was sequenced was PBMCs. This clonotype was sampled from a man aged 35 to 55 in good health and CMV-seropositive.

CDR3 region: CASSSSGELFF. The CDR3 nucleotides are TGTGCCAGCAGCTCGTCCGGGGAGCTGTTTTTT. V gene TRBV7-2 combines with J gene TRBJ2-2; no clear D. Deletions cut 4 bases from V and 6 bases from J, with 3 bases between. This CDR3 is built from 11 residues. The V gene's germline CDR1 is SGHTA and CDR2 FQGNSA.